The 2 T cell receptor beta chains listed next were all sequenced from one sample in a study of beta chain features in type 1 diabetes. These receptors have no identified antigens. The sequenced template was cDNA made from the entire isolated RNA. The table came from immunoSEQ multiplex PCR; TCRdb's copy has only in-frame clones and leaves some out. The table lists hundreds of thousands of clones, 14% of them singletons. Study-level points and caveats: Type 1 diabetes patients had moderately but significantly shorter TCRB CDR3s in all four CD4+ subsets.

Sequencing used naive CD4+ T cells from blood. These receptors all stem from a man aged 25-45 years with type 1 diabetes.

This clone was seen more than once but under ten times. The chain couples TRBV25-1 to TRBJ2-7, with a weak D call TRBD2 (5 bases). This CDR3 has 14 amino acids. The ends were cut back, 4 bases at V and 2 bases at J, with 12 bases in the middle. Germline V gene sequence: CDR1 MGHDK, CDR2 SYGVNS. DNA for the CDR3: TGTGCCAGCAGTGTGACGGCGGGCACCTACGAGCAGTACTTC. This encodes CASSVTAGTYEQYF.

This clone was seen only a few times. CDR3 in amino acids: CASSLEARGQQYF. The DNA of the CDR3 is TGTGCCAGCAGCTTGGAGGCAAGGGGCCAACAGTATTTT. V usage is TRBV5-4 and J usage is TRBJ2-3, with a tentative D call TRBD1 (5 bases). The CDR3 loop spans 13 amino acids. Deletions cut 0 bases from V and 12 bases from J, with 14 bases between. Per germline, CDR1 SGHNT and CDR2 YYREEE (reference sequence).